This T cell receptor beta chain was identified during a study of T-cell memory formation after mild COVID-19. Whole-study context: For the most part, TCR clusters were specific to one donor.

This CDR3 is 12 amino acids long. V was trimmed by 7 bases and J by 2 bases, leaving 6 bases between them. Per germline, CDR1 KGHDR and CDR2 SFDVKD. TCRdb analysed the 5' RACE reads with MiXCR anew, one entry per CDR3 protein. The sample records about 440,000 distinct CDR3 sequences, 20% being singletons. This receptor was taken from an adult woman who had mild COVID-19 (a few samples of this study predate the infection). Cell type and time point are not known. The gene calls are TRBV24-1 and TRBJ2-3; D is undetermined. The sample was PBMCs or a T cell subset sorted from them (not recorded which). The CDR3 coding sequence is TGTGCCACCAGGGGCTCCACAGATACGCAGTATTTT. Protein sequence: CATRGSTDTQYF.